This T cell receptor beta chain comes out of a study of blood T cell repertoires in COVID-19 (dated by TCRdb to 2020 to 2022). Notes on the research overall: Samples from collaborators originated in the United States, Italy and Spain and spanned both the acute and convalescent phases of COVID-19. The prospective study material was composed of cDNA or gDNA derived from T cells, B-cell-depleted T cells, or PBMCs. Deeply sampled blood TCRbeta repertoires from subjects exposed to, actively infected with, or recovered from COVID-19 were included in the dataset. A freely available public database, intended as a resource for researchers studying the immune response to SARS-CoV-2, is where the repertoires were released. Samples came from the ongoing ImmuneRACE study (first 160 participants) plus 1,254 subjects from 6 global collaborators. Sample metadata almost always included a de-identified subject ID, COVID-19 status, age in years and sex. HLA class I and class II types, where available, came from metadata supplied by the sample provider rather than from assay-based typing. What the work shows at the level of the full study, not this receptor alone: The amount of clinical and demographic metadata varied by source and participant and was provided uncurated.

The immunoSEQ Assay, a bias-controlled multiplex PCR, was used to amplify TCRbeta CDR3 regions from genomic DNA. The authors' analysis ran thus. Within the assay, amplification of reference gene primers was used to estimate how many nucleated cells each sample contained. To quantify the absolute abundance of each unique TCRbeta CDR3 rearrangement, sequence reads were collapsed and filtered. Productive Simpson clonality was computed per sample as the square root of Simpson's diversity index over productive rearrangements. TCRdb took over this immuneACCESS table, retaining in-frame rearrangements with V and J assigned. Such tables are incomplete; in checked studies, under half of the missing clones stem from an unresolved V gene, and the remainder is unexplained. V and J calls and clone size are copied from that table; D and trimming were computed from the DNA. The sample records around 55,000 clones, approximately 88% of which are singletons. Roughly 3.6% of the sample goes to the ten largest clones.

V sheds 2 bases and J sheds 3 bases, leaving 6 bases between their ends. Taken from the germline V gene, the CDR1 and CDR2 loops are SGHTA and FQGNSA. The CDR3 numbers 13 residues from cysteine through phenylalanine. The retained sequence is limited to the CDR3, 39 bases, with the frame set at the first base. Of note for this clone: The antigen this receptor binds is unknown. Nothing much larger sits one base from this clone, and base qualities are not available.

At one collaborating source in Seattle, patients were enrolled during active infection and were followed longitudinally through the course of disease. Each collaborating institution followed its own protocols to collect whole blood in K2EDTA tubes. Collaborator samples were shipped for TCRbeta analysis as frozen whole blood, isolated PBMCs, or DNA extracted from either sample type. The clonotype comes from a man aged 40-55 years with COVID-19, enrolled during active disease. The chain is encoded by TRBV7-2 joined to TRBJ2-3; TRBD1 is possibly the D segment (5 matching bases). The sequencing input was peripheral blood. The DNA sequence is TGTGCCAGCAGCTTACAGGGAACAGATACGCAGTATTTT. Its coded protein is CASSLQGTDTQYF.